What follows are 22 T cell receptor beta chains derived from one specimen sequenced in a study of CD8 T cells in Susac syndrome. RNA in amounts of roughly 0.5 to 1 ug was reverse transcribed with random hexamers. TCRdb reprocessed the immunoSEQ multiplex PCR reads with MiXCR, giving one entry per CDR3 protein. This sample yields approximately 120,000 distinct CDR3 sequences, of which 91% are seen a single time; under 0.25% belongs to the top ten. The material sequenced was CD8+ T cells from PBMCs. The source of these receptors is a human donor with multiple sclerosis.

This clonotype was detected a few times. The chain's CDR3 is CASRAPPYEQYF. The DNA for the CDR3 is TGTGCCAGCAGGGCCCCCCCCTACGAGCAGTACTTC. The chain employs TRBV2 and TRBJ2-7; D uncertain. V lost 6 bases and J lost 2, with 8 bases in between. Per germline, CDR1 SNHLY and CDR2 FYNNEI. CDR3 length equals 12 residues.

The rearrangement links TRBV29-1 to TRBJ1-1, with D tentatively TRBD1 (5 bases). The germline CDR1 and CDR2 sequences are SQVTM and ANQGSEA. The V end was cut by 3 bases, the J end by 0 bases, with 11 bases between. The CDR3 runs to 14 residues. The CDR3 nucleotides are TGCAGCGTTGAGGGGGTCGGGATGAACACTGAAGCTTTCTTT. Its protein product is CSVEGVGMNTEAFF.

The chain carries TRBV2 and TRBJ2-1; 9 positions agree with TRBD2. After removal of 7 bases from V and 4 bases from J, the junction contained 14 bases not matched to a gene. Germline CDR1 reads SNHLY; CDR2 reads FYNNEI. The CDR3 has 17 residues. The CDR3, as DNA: TGTGCCAGCAACTTAGCTTTAGCGGGAGAAAGTTACAATGAGCAGTTCTTC. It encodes CASNLALAGESYNEQFF.

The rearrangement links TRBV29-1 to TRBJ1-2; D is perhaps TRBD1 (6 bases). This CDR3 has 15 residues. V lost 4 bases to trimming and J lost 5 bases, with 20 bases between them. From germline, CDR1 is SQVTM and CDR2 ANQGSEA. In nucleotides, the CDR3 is TGCAGCGTTGTTGGGACCGAGGGGGGATTTTATGGCTACACCTTC. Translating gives CSVVGTEGGFYGYTF.

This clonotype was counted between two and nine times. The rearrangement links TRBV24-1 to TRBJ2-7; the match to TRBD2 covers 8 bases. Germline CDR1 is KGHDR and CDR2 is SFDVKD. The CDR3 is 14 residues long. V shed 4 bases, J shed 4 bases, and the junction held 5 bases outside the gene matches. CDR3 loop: CATSDSGLAYEQYF. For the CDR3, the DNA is TGTGCCACCAGTGACTCCGGACTAGCTTACGAGCAGTACTTC.

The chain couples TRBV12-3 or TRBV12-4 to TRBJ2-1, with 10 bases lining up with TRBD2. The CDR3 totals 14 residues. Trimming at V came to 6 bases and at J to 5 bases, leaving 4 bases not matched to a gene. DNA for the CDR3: TGTGCCAGCAGCCGCGGACTAGCGGACAATGAGCAGTTCTTC. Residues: CASSRGLADNEQFF.

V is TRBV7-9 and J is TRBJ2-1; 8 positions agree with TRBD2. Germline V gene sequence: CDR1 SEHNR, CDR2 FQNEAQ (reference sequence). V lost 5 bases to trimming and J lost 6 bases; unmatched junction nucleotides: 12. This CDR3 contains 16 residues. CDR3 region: CASSLLLAGPRNEQFF. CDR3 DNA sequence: TGTGCCAGCAGCCTTCTATTAGCGGGACCTCGCAATGAGCAGTTCTTC.

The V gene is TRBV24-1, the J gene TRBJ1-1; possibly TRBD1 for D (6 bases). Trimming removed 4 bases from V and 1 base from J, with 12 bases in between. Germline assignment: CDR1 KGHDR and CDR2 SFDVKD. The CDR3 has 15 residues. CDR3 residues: CATSDPGDPNTEAFF. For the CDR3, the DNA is TGTGCCACCAGTGACCCAGGGGACCCGAACACTGAAGCTTTCTTT.

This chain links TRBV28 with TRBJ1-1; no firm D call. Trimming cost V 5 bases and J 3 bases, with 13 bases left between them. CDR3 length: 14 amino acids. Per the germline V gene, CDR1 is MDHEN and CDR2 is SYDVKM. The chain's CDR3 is CASSVLRIYTEAFF. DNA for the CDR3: TGTGCCAGCAGTGTGCTCAGGATTTACACTGAAGCTTTCTTT. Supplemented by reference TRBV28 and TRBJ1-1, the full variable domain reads DVKVTQSSRYLVKRTGEKVFLECVQDMDHENMFWYRQDPGLGLRLIYFSYDVKMKEKGDIPEGYSVSREKKERFSLILESASTNQTSMYLCASSVLRIYTEAFFGQGTRLTVV.

CDR3 in amino acids: CASGDGTWAQHF. The CDR3 bases are TGTGCCAGCGGGGACGGGACCTGGGCCCAGCATTTT. The V call is TRBV19, the J call TRBJ1-5; maybe TRBD1 (5 bases). V lost 9 bases, J lost 11 bases, and 17 bases lay in between. The germline V gene encodes CDR1 LNHDA and CDR2 SQIVND (reference sequence). The CDR3 is 12 residues long.

CDR3 region: CASSPQSRGAETQYF. CDR3 DNA sequence: TGTGCCAGCAGCCCCCAGAGTAGGGGGGCGGAGACCCAGTACTTC. The V call is TRBV7-2, the J call TRBJ2-5, with D perhaps assigned TRBD1 or TRBD2 (6 bases each). The CDR3 is 15 amino acids. The V and J ends lost 5 bases and 5 bases respectively, with 18 bases between them. CDR1 is SGHTA, CDR2 FQGNSA, per germline.

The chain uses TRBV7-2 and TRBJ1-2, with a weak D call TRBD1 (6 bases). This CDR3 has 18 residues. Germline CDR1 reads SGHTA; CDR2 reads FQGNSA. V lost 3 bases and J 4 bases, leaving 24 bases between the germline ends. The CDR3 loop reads CASSFLPIYLQGTYGYTF. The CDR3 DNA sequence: TGTGCCAGCAGCTTTCTACCAATATATCTACAGGGTACCTATGGCTACACCTTC.

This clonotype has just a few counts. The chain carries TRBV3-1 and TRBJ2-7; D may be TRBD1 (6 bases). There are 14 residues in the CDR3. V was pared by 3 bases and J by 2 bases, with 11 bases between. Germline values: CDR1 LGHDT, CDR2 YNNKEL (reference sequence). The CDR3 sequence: CASSHRGQPYEQYF. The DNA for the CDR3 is TGTGCCAGCAGCCACCGCGGACAGCCCTACGAGCAGTACTTC.

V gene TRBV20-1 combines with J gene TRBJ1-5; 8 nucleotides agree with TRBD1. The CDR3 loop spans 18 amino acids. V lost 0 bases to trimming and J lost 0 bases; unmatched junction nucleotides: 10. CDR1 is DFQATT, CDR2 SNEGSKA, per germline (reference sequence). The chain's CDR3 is CSARDRDRSLYSNQPQHF. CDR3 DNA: TGCAGTGCTAGAGATCGGGACAGGAGCCTTTATAGCAATCAGCCCCAGCATTTT.

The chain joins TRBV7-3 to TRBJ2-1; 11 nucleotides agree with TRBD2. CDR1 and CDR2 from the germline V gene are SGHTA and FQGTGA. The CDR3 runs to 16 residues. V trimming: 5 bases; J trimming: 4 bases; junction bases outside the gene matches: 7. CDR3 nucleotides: TGTGCCAGCAGCCTAGGGACTAGCGGAGGGTACAATGAGCAGTTCTTC. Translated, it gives CASSLGTSGGYNEQFF.

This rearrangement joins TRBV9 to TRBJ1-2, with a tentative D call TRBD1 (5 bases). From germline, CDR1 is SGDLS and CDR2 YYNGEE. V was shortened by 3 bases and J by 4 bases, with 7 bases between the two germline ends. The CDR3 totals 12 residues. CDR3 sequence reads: CASSAGTYGYTF. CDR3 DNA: TGTGCCAGCAGCGCGGGGACCTATGGCTACACCTTC.

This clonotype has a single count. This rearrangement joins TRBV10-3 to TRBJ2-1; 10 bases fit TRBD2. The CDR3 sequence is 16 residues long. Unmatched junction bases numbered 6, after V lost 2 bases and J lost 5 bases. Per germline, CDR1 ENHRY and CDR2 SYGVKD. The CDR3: CAISEGSGRVNNEQFF. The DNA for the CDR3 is TGTGCCATCAGTGAGGGGAGCGGGAGGGTTAACAATGAGCAGTTCTTC.

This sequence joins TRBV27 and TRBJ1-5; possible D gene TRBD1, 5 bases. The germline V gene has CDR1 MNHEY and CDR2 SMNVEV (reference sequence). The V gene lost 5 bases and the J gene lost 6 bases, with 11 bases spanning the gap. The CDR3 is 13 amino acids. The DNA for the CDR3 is TGTGCCAGCAGTCCCCTAAGGGGTCAGCCCCAGCATTTT. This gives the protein CASSPLRGQPQHF.

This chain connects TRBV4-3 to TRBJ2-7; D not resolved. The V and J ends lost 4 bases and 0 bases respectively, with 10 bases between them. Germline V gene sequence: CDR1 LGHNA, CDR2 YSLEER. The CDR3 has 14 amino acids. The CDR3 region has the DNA TGCGCCAGCAGCCTTGGAACACCCTCCTACGAGCAGTACTTC. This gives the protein CASSLGTPSYEQYF.

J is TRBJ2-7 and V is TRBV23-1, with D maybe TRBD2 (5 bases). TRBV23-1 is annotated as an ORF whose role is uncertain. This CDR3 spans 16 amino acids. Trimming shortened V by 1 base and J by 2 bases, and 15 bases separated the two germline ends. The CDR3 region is CASSQLTLFGTYEQYF. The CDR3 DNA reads TGCGCCAGCAGTCAATTAACTCTCTTCGGGACCTACGAGCAGTACTTC.

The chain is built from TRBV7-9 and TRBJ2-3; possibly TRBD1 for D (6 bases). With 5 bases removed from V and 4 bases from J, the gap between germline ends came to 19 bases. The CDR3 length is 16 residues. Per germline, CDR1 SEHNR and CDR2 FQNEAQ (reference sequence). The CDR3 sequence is CASSPLSAGDSDTQYF. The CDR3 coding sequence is TGTGCCAGCAGCCCCTTGTCGGCAGGGGATTCAGATACGCAGTATTTT.

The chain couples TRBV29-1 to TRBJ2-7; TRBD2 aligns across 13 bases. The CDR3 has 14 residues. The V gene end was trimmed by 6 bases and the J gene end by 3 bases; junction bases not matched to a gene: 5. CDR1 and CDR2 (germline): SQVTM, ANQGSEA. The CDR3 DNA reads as TGCAGCGTCGAACTAGCGGGAGGGTTCTACGAGCAGTACTTC. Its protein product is CSVELAGGFYEQYF.